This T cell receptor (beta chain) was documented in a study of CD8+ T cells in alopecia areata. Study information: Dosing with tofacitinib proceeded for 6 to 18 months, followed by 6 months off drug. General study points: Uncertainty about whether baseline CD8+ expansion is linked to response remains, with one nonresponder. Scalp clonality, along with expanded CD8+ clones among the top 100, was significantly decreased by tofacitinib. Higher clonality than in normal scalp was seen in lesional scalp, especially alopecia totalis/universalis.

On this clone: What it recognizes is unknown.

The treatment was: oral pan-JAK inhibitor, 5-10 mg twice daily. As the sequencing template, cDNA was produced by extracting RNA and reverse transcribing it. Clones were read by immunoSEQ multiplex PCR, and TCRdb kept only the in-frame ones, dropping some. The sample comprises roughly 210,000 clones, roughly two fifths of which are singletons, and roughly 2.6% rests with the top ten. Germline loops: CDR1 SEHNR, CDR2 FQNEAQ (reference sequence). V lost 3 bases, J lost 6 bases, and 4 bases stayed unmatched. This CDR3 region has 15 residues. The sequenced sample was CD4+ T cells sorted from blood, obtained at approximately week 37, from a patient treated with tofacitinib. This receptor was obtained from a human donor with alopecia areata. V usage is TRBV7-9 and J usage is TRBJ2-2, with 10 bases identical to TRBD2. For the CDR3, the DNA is TGTGCCAGCAGCTTCGGGACTAGCGATGCCGGGGAGCTGTTTTTT. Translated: CASSFGTSDAGELFF.